Included here is one TCR beta chain sequence, with context. The germline CDR1 and CDR2 sequences are MNHNS and SASEGT. The germline V and J ends were trimmed by 8 bases and 4 bases, with 5 bases remaining between them. The CDR3 runs to 10 residues. This record belongs to a study of patients and donors after allogeneic stem cell transplantation. In TCRdb, the RT-PCR reads were re-called with MiXCR into one record per CDR3 protein. Of over 25,000 distinct CDR3 sequences in the sample, around 33% are singletons; the top ten hold over 65%. V and J are TRBV6-1 and TRBJ1-1; D is unresolved. The receptor comes from a human donor who was either an allogeneic HSCT recipient or a stem cell or donor lymphocyte infusion donor (not recorded which). It is not recorded whose cells these are; they may come from a transplant donor. Sequenced material: blood, either unsorted or a sorted T cell fraction (not recorded which). The CDR3 DNA reads as TGTGCCAGCGAGCCCACTGAAGCTTTCTTT. This gives the protein CASEPTEAFF.